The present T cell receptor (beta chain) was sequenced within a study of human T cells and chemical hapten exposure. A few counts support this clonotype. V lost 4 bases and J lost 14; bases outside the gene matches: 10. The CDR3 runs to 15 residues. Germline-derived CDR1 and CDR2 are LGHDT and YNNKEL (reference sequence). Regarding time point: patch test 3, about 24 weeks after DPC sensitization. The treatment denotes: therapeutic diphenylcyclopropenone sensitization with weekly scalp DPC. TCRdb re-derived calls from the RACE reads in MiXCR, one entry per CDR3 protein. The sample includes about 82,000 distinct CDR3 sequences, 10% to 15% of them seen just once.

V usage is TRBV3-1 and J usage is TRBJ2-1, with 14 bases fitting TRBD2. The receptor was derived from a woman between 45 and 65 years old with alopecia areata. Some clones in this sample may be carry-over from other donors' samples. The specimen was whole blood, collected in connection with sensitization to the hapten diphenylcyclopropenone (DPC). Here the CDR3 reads CASSLGTSGSVDKFF. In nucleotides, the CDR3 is TGTGCCAGCAGCCTAGGGACTAGCGGGAGCGTGGATAAGTTCTTC.